This is a list of T cell receptor beta chains from one sample in a study of regulatory T cells in long-lasting Graves disease. One entry per CDR3 protein, called by TCRdb with MiXCR from the multiplex PCR reads. The table has hundreds of thousands of distinct CDR3 sequences, 18% seen once; the top ten hold about two fifths. Here the sequenced sample was peripheral blood mononuclear cells (PBMCs), taken at new diagnosis, from a patient treated with antithyroid drugs. The receptors stem from a female donor with Graves disease. Each CDR3 is given with its conserved first and last residue. D genes are given only for firm matches. Some rows mark clone size as missing; the rest say once, few, many or name a class of expanded clone.

cdr3_length | j_call | d_call | clone_size | v_call | cdr3_aa | cdr3_nt
14 | TRBJ2-1 | . | many | TRBV5-1 | CASSFSGVYNEQFF | TGCGCCAGCAGCTTCTCAGGGGTCTACAATGAGCAGTTCTTC
14 | TRBJ1-6 | TRBD1 | . | TRBV19 | CASTLGQGSSPLHF | TGTGCCAGTACCCTGGGACAGGGGTCTTCACCCCTCCACTTT
16 | TRBJ2-3 | TRBD2 | few | TRBV20-1 | CSALLRTSGDTDTQYF | TGCAGTGCTCTTCTCCGGACTAGCGGGGACACAGATACGCAGTATTTT
17 | TRBJ2-3 | . | . | TRBV3-1 | CASSQDHSGTSTDTQYF | TGTGCCAGCAGCCAAGACCATAGCGGTACTAGCACAGATACGCAGTATTTT
13 | TRBJ1-2 | . | few | TRBV27 | CASSLYGPMGYTF | TGTGCCAGCAGTTTGTACGGACCTATGGGCTACACCTTC
16 | TRBJ2-7 | . | many | TRBV12-5 | CASGPSGQASTYEQYF | TGTGCTAGTGGTCCCTCCGGGCAGGCTTCAACCTACGAGCAGTACTTC
13 | TRBJ2-2 | . | . | TRBV28 | CASSAMEAGELFF | TGTGCCAGCAGCGCCATGGAAGCCGGGGAGCTGTTTTTT
18 | TRBJ2-2 | TRBD2 | few | TRBV3-1 | CASSHSTSGRYSTGELFF | TGTGCCAGCAGCCATAGTACTAGCGGGAGATATAGCACCGGGGAGCTGTTTTTT
15 | TRBJ1-3 | . | . | TRBV3-1 | CASSHGRGPLETIYF | TGTGCCAGCAGCCACGGACGTGGTCCTCTTGAGACCATATATTTT
12 | TRBJ1-4 | . | many | TRBV30 | CACTGLNEKLFF | TGTGCCTGTACAGGACTTAATGAAAAACTGTTTTTT
14 | TRBJ2-1 | . | many | TRBV9 | CASTPRSSYNEQFF | TGTGCCAGCACCCCACGTTCCTCCTACAATGAGCAGTTCTTC
12 | TRBJ1-1 | . | many | TRBV28 | CASSAAGHEAFF | TGTGCCAGCAGCGCCGCAGGGCATGAAGCTTTCTTT
17 | TRBJ1-1 | . | . | TRBV28 | CASSLLAALEMGTEAFF | TGTGCCAGCAGTTTATTAGCCGCGCTGGAAATGGGCACTGAAGCTTTCTTT
16 | TRBJ1-3 | . | many | TRBV18 | CASSPPGQASGNTIYF | TGTGCCAGCTCACCACCGGGGCAGGCCTCTGGAAACACCATATATTTT
17 | TRBJ2-7 | . | . | TRBV4-1 | CAGSQIKGGELGHEQYF | TGCGCCGGCAGCCAAATTAAGGGGGGGGAGTTGGGACACGAGCAGTACTTC
13 | TRBJ1-1 | . | many | TRBV28 | CASTPPGGTEAFF | TGTGCCAGCACCCCCCCGGGGGGCACTGAAGCTTTCTTT
21 | TRBJ2-2 | TRBD1 | many | TRBV6-1 | CASSAGAPGQGDVVRTGELFF | TGTGCCAGCAGTGCTGGGGCCCCAGGACAGGGTGACGTGGTGAGAACCGGGGAGCTGTTTTTT
14 | TRBJ2-2 | . | many | TRBV2 | CASRGQPRTRELFF | TGTGCCAGCAGAGGGCAGCCCCGAACAAGGGAGCTGTTTTTT
15 | TRBJ1-1 | . | few | TRBV11-2 | CASSSGSTGNTEAFF | TGTGCCAGCAGCTCCGGCAGTACAGGGAACACTGAAGCTTTCTTT
16 | TRBJ2-5 | TRBD2 | few | TRBV18 | CASSPGTSVYQETQYF | TGTGCCAGCTCACCTGGGACTAGCGTGTACCAAGAGACCCAGTACTTC